This T cell receptor beta chain was obtained from a study of shared clonotypes between healthy human individuals. Whole-study results and caveats: The sharing of about 5% of naive CD4 clonotypes was seen across a handful of donors.

TCRdb's copy holds only in-frame clones and misses some; the assay was immunoSEQ multiplex PCR. The table has 2 million to 2.5 million clones, about 92% seen once. Healthy HIV-negative adults with no recent acute infections or vaccinations were recruited as donors. Everyone who donated was a Caucasian adult who lived in Nashville, Tennessee. A CD45RA+ naive subset and a CD45RA-negative memory subset were split from CD4+ cells. Looked up from germline, CDR1 is SEHNR and CDR2 is FQNEAQ (reference sequence). This CDR3 region has 11 residues. V shed 5 bases and J shed 1 base, with 2 bases lying between them. Worth noting for this clone: Its specificity is not known. It may be a read error: a sequence one base away is much more abundant. The identical CDR3 is also encoded by other nucleotide sequences in the sample.

The sequenced material came from naive CD4+ T cells from PBMCs. The subset here: CD45RA+ positively selected. The chain combines TRBV7-9 with TRBJ2-5; no firm D call. This clonotype was sampled from a man younger than 35 in good health. Some clones in this sample may be carry-over from other donors' samples. CDR3 DNA: TGTGCCAGCAGCCCCCAAGAGACCCAGTACTTC. Translation gives CASSPQETQYF.